A selection of T cell receptor beta chains follows, all from one sample in a study of blood T cell repertoires in COVID-19. TCRdb's copy holds only in-frame clones and misses some; the assay was immunoSEQ multiplex PCR. The repertoire holds some 140,000 clones, with around 82% as singletons. The sample was peripheral blood. Every receptor here comes from a man between 60 and 75 years old with COVID-19, enrolled during active disease. CDR3s include the opening cysteine and the closing phenylalanine or tryptophan. The D gene is left open where the match is weak. Rows give clone size only sometimes, using once, few, many, or a class for an expanded clone.

j_call clone_size v_call cdr3_length d_call cdr3_aa cdr3_nt
TRBJ1-1 few TRBV10-2 12 . CASRAGNTEAFF TGCGCCAGCAGAGCAGGGAACACTGAAGCTTTCTTT
TRBJ1-3 . TRBV19 17 . CASTSWGQAKGGNTIYF TGTGCCAGTACCTCATGGGGGCAGGCCAAGGGTGGAAACACCATATATTTT
TRBJ2-3 . TRBV25-1 16 TRBD2 CASSGLAGVRVDTQYF TGTGCCAGCAGTGGCCTCGCGGGAGTAAGAGTAGATACGCAGTATTTT
TRBJ2-7 once TRBV5-4 15 TRBD1 CASSLDGDRVSEQYF TGTGCCAGCAGCTTGGATGGGGACAGGGTTTCCGAGCAGTACTTC
TRBJ1-4 . TRBV5-1 14 TRBD1 CASSFGTGLEKLFF TGCGCCAGCAGCTTTGGGACAGGGCTTGAAAAACTGTTTTTT
TRBJ2-1 . TRBV11-1 13 . CASSPQGFDEQFF TGTGCCAGCAGCCCACAGGGTTTCGATGAGCAGTTCTTC
TRBJ1-1 . TRBV10-3 14 TRBD1 CAISAQGGNTEAFF TGTGCCATCAGTGCCCAGGGGGGGAACACTGAAGCTTTCTTT
TRBJ1-5 once TRBV5-1 14 TRBD1 CASSLGTGTQPQHF TGCGCCAGCAGCTTGGGGACAGGGACTCAGCCCCAGCATTTT
TRBJ1-1 . TRBV7-6 15 TRBD1 CASSLRAGGNTEAFF TGTGCCAGCAGCTTAAGGGCAGGGGGGAACACTGAAGCTTTCTTT
TRBJ2-5 . TRBV7-8 16 . CASSFGSAGPRETQYF TGTGCCAGCAGCTTCGGGAGCGCGGGACCTCGAGAGACCCAGTACTTC
TRBJ2-1 once TRBV6-6 14 . CASSRDANYNEQFF TGTGCCAGCAGCCGGGATGCCAATTACAATGAGCAGTTCTTC
TRBJ2-2 . TRBV5-1 16 TRBD1 CASSRGTGSNTGELFF TGCGCCAGCAGCAGGGGGACAGGATCGAACACCGGGGAGCTGTTTTTT
TRBJ1-2 . TRBV6-5 15 . CASSPPPGAFGGYTF TGTGCCAGCAGTCCCCCCCCCGGTGCGTTCGGGGGCTACACCTTC
TRBJ2-5 . TRBV6-2/TRBV6-3 17 . CASSQSVLRQTAETQYF TGTGCCAGCAGTCAGAGCGTCCTTCGGCAGACCGCGGAGACCCAGTACTTC
TRBJ2-3 . TRBV9 21 TRBD2 CASSVGTSGGTPVFSTDTQYF TGTGCCAGCAGCGTGGGGACTAGCGGGGGGACCCCCGTCTTTAGCACAGATACGCAGTATTTT
TRBJ1-1 . TRBV5-1 15 . CASSLEAGANTEAFF TGCGCCAGCAGCTTGGAGGCGGGGGCGAACACTGAAGCTTTCTTT
TRBJ2-7 . TRBV7-2 14 TRBD1 CASSSVSRTGEQYF TGTGCCAGCAGCTCCGTTAGCCGGACAGGGGAGCAGTACTTC
TRBJ2-7 many TRBV6-5 12 . CASSSQAYEQYF TGTGCCAGCAGTTCCCAGGCCTACGAGCAGTACTTC
TRBJ2-3 . TRBV24-1 14 TRBD1 CATRKRTGTDTQYF TGTGCCACCAGAAAGAGGACAGGGACAGATACGCAGTATTTT
TRBJ2-7 . TRBV5-5 14 . CASSLMFTAGEQYF TGTGCCAGCAGCTTGATGTTTACGGCGGGAGAGCAGTACTTC
TRBJ2-5 . TRBV5-4 15 TRBD2 CASSPGGSRQETQYF TGTGCCAGCAGCCCGGGGGGGAGTCGTCAAGAGACCCAGTACTTC
TRBJ1-2 . TRBV12-3/TRBV12-4 13 . CASSLQGRDGYTF TGTGCCAGCAGTCTGCAGGGGAGGGATGGCTACACCTTC
TRBJ1-6 . TRBV11-2 15 . CASSLGFSYNSPLHF TGTGCCAGCAGCTTAGGCTTCAGCTATAATTCACCCCTCCACTTT
TRBJ2-5 . TRBV19 17 . CASSIDPFRHTRLTQYF TGTGCCAGTAGTATAGATCCCTTCAGACATACCCGGCTGACCCAGTACTTC
TRBJ1-2 . TRBV28 13 . CASSGNRAGSYTF TGTGCCAGCAGCGGGAACAGGGCAGGAAGCTACACCTTC
TRBJ2-7 . TRBV29-1 13 . CSVEQGPAYEQYF TGCAGCGTTGAACAGGGGCCGGCCTACGAGCAGTACTTC
TRBJ1-5 . TRBV19 14 TRBD1 CASSDGTGNQPQHF TGTGCCAGTAGTGATGGGACAGGTAATCAGCCCCAGCATTTT
TRBJ2-1 . TRBV7-3 15 TRBD2 CASSFGGTVYNEQFF TGTGCCAGCAGCTTCGGGGGGACCGTCTACAATGAGCAGTTCTTC
TRBJ1-1 . TRBV3-1/TRBV3-2 16 . CASSQNDWSKNTEAFF TGTGCCAGCAGCCAAAACGACTGGTCAAAGAACACTGAAGCTTTCTTT
TRBJ2-7 . TRBV6-2/TRBV6-3 16 TRBD2 CASSYGLAGLRYEQYF TGTGCCAGCAGTTACGGACTAGCGGGGTTAAGGTACGAGCAGTACTTC
TRBJ1-3 . TRBV4-2 18 TRBD1 CASSRQTQTGNSGNTIYF TGTGCCAGCAGCCGACAGACGCAGACAGGGAACTCTGGAAACACCATATATTTT
TRBJ2-7 . TRBV7-8 14 . CASSAGFGTYEQYF TGTGCCAGCAGCGCGGGTTTTGGAACCTACGAGCAGTACTTC
TRBJ2-3 . TRBV27 16 TRBD2 CASRRLAGGKADTQYF TGTGCCAGCAGAAGACTAGCGGGAGGGAAGGCAGATACGCAGTATTTT
TRBJ1-2 . TRBV29-1 12 . CSVEESNSRPSF TGCAGCGTTGAAGAGTCGAACAGTAGGCCTTCCTTC
TRBJ2-5 . TRBV4-1 20 . CASSQDRGVPGPGRQETQYF TGCGCCAGCAGCCAAGACAGGGGGGTCCCGGGACCGGGGCGCCAAGAGACCCAGTACTTC
TRBJ1-6 . TRBV19 13 . CASRRRVNSPLHF TGTGCCAGTAGACGGAGGGTTAATTCACCCCTCCACTTT
TRBJ1-5 . TRBV7-2 15 TRBD1 CASSLWQGAGQPQHF TGTGCCAGCAGCTTATGGCAGGGGGCGGGTCAGCCCCAGCATTTT